The present T cell receptor beta chain was sequenced within a study of human thymus T cells. Clones were sequenced by immunoSEQ multiplex PCR, and TCRdb holds only the in-frame ones, with some missing. Here the sample spans 86,000 or so clones, around 96% being singletons. From resections taken during corrective heart surgery, the thymus tissue was obtained. Each of the donors was a healthy Finnish infant who was undergoing open corrective cardiac surgery for congenital heart defects. V was pared by 4 bases and J by 2 bases, with 18 bases between. In germline, CDR1 is LNHDA, CDR2 SQIVND (reference sequence). This CDR3 is built from 18 residues. General study findings and limits: What related research reported was that thymic repertoires overlapped highly among unrelated individuals. Usage of V and J genes appeared biased in thymic and blood repertoires.

On this clone: Its specificity is not known.

The TCR comes from a boy younger than two with a congenital heart defect but otherwise immunologically healthy. This chain uses TRBV19 with TRBJ1-6; D might be TRBD1 (5 bases). Sequencing used thymus tissue. In DNA, the CDR3 is TGTGCCAGTAGTAGGACACCTCAGGAGGACACCTATAATTCACCCCTCCACTTT. The encoded protein is CASSRTPQEDTYNSPLHF.